This paragraph covers one T cell receptor (beta chain) sequence. Method: immunoSEQ multiplex PCR; TCRdb's copy keeps in-frame clones and lacks some. The sample has 80,000 to 90,000 clones; more than 65% are singletons. The record originates from a study of blood T cell repertoires in COVID-19. V was clipped by 0 bases and J by 4 bases; unmatched bases: 3. This CDR3 is 15 amino acids long. Germline CDR1 is LNHDA and CDR2 is SQIVND (reference sequence). Specimen: peripheral blood. The rearrangement uses TRBV19 and TRBJ1-5; 7 positions match TRBD1. This TCR derives from a man between 65 and 85 years old with acute or convalescent COVID-19. The CDR3 DNA reads as TGTGCCAGTAGTATAGATACAGGGGTTAATCAGCCCCAGCATTTT. Translating gives CASSIDTGVNQPQHF.